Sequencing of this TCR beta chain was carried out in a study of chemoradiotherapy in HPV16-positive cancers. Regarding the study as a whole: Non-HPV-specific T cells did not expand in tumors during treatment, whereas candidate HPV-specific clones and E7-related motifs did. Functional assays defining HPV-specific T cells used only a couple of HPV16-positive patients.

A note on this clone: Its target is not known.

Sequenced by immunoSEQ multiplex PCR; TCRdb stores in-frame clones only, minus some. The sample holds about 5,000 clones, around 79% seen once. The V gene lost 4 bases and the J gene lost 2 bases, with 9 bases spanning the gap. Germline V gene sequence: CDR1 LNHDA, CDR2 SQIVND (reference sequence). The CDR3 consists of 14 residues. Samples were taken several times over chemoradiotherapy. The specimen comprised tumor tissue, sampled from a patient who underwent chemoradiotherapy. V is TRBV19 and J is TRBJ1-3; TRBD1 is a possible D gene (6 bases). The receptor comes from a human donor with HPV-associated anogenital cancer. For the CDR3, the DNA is TGTGCCAGTAGTAAGACAGGAGCTGGAAACACCATATATTTT. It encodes CASSKTGAGNTIYF.